The rows below give T cell receptor beta chains drawn from one sample of a study of blood T cell repertoires in COVID-19. Repertoires were generated with immunoSEQ multiplex PCR, while TCRdb's copy carries only in-frame clones and drops some. The repertoire holds approximately 100,000 clones, 70% to 90% seen once, with approximately 10% in the top ten. Input material: peripheral blood. The source of these receptors is a woman in her thirties with acute or convalescent COVID-19. Both conserved end residues are part of each CDR3. D genes are given only for firm matches. Clone size is not always given. Where it is, it says once, few, many or a class for expanded clones.

TRBV6-5,TRBJ1-2,NA,TRBD1,CASRPPGTVLSGYTF,TGTGCCAGCAGACCCCCCGGGACAGTCCTTTCGGGCTACACCTTC
TRBV3-1/TRBV3-2,TRBJ1-4,NA,NA,CASSHGAGSNEKLFF,TGTGCCAGCAGCCATGGGGCCGGGTCTAATGAAAAACTGTTTTTT
TRBV7-9,TRBJ2-1,NA,NA,CASSLIPREVGNEQFF,TGTGCCAGCAGCTTAATCCCCAGGGAAGTTGGTAATGAGCAGTTCTTC
TRBV7-9,TRBJ1-2,NA,NA,CASSLDTGNYGYTF,TGTGCCAGCAGCTTAGATACAGGGAACTATGGCTACACCTTC
TRBV7-9,TRBJ2-1,NA,TRBD2,CASSSPLGLAGGPYNEQFF,TGTGCCAGCAGCTCGCCCCTAGGACTAGCGGGGGGTCCCTACAATGAGCAGTTCTTC
TRBV19,TRBJ1-5,NA,NA,CASSIGTLYSNQPQHF,TGTGCCAGTAGTATCGGGACACTCTATAGCAATCAGCCCCAGCATTTT
TRBV10-2,TRBJ2-7,once,NA,CASTLDTYYEQYF,TGCGCCAGCACCCTGGACACCTACTACGAGCAGTACTTC
TRBV28,TRBJ2-3,NA,TRBD2,CASTWIPLAGTDTQYF,TGTGCCAGCACTTGGATTCCCCTAGCGGGGACCGATACGCAGTATTTT
TRBV28,TRBJ1-4,NA,TRBD1,CASSSQGAETEKLFF,TGTGCCAGCAGTTCACAGGGGGCCGAAACCGAAAAACTGTTTTTT
TRBV5-1,TRBJ2-5,NA,NA,CASTDSGVETQYF,TGCGCCAGTACTGACTCGGGGGTTGAGACCCAGTACTTC
TRBV2,TRBJ2-7,NA,TRBD2,CASSETAGVSYEQYF,TGTGCCAGCAGTGAAACAGCGGGGGTGTCCTACGAGCAGTACTTC
TRBV6-1,TRBJ2-1,NA,TRBD1,CASSDPGQGAYNEQFF,TGTGCCAGCAGTGATCCGGGACAGGGGGCCTACAATGAGCAGTTCTTC
TRBV7-9,TRBJ1-1,NA,TRBD1,CASSLPTGGTEAFF,TGTGCCAGCAGCTTACCCACAGGGGGCACTGAAGCTTTCTTT
TRBV4-1,TRBJ1-5,NA,TRBD1,CASSQGQGAYQPQHF,TGCGCCAGCAGCCAGGGACAGGGGGCATATCAGCCCCAGCATTTT
TRBV18,TRBJ1-6,NA,TRBD1,CASSPLGTGGGSPLHF,TGTGCCAGCTCACCACTTGGGACAGGGGGAGGTTCACCCCTCCACTTT
TRBV11-3,TRBJ2-1,NA,NA,CASSLDGGDNEQFF,TGTGCCAGCAGCTTAGACGGAGGGGACAATGAGCAGTTCTTC
TRBV3-1/TRBV3-2,TRBJ2-1,NA,TRBD1,CASSQDTGTGAYNEQFF,TGTGCCAGCAGCCAAGATACCGGGACAGGGGCATACAATGAGCAGTTCTTC
TRBV5-1,TRBJ1-5,NA,NA,CASSLGQPYQPQHF,TGCGCCAGCAGCTTAGGACAGCCCTATCAGCCCCAGCATTTT
TRBV27,TRBJ1-1,once,TRBD1,CASSLDRGLEAFF,TGTGCCAGCAGTTTAGACAGGGGGCTTGAAGCTTTCTTT
TRBV27,TRBJ2-2,NA,NA,CASSDRSNTGELFF,TGTGCCAGCAGCGACAGGTCGAACACCGGGGAGCTGTTTTTT
TRBV21-1,TRBJ2-7,NA,NA,CASSKGWETPYEQYF,TGTGCCAGCAGCAAAGGATGGGAGACCCCCTACGAGCAGTACTTC
TRBV19,TRBJ2-7,NA,NA,CASSIDRLHSYEQYF,TGTGCCAGTAGTATAGATCGACTTCACTCCTACGAGCAGTACTTC
TRBV13,TRBJ2-3,NA,NA,CASSHVRSLADTQYF,TGTGCCAGCAGCCACGTACGGTCTCTTGCAGATACGCAGTATTTT
TRBV9,TRBJ1-1,NA,NA,CASSPRQDFNTEAFF,TGTGCCAGCAGCCCCCGACAGGACTTCAACACTGAAGCTTTCTTT
TRBV5-6,TRBJ1-1,NA,NA,CASSFEGGWTEAFF,TGTGCCAGCAGCTTTGAAGGGGGATGGACTGAAGCTTTCTTT
TRBV7-8,TRBJ2-1,NA,TRBD1,CASSSTGGSDSYNEQFF,TGTGCCAGCAGCTCAACAGGGGGGTCGGACTCCTACAATGAGCAGTTCTTC
TRBV5-1,TRBJ2-3,NA,NA,CASSFGQYTSTDTQYF,TGCGCCAGCAGCTTCGGACAGTATACAAGCACAGATACGCAGTATTTT
TRBV12-3/TRBV12-4,TRBJ2-7,NA,NA,CASSPRIVGEQYF,TGTGCCAGCAGCCCCCGGATAGTCGGGGAGCAGTACTTC
TRBV30,TRBJ1-5,NA,NA,CAWALGYSNQPQHF,TGTGCCTGGGCACTCGGGTATAGCAATCAGCCCCAGCATTTT
TRBV27,TRBJ2-1,NA,TRBD1,CASSYGQGSYNEQFF,TGTGCCAGCAGTTACGGACAGGGCTCCTACAATGAGCAGTTCTTC
TRBV3-1/TRBV3-2,TRBJ2-5,NA,TRBD2,CASSQASGGGETQYF,TGTGCCAGCAGCCAGGCCAGCGGGGGTGGGGAGACCCAGTACTTC
TRBV2,TRBJ1-5,few,NA,CASSESGIRQPQHF,TGTGCCAGCAGTGAATCAGGGATCAGGCAGCCCCAGCATTTT
TRBV27,TRBJ2-7,NA,TRBD2,CASRGKGLADYEQYF,TGTGCCAGCAGGGGTAAGGGACTAGCGGATTACGAGCAGTACTTC
TRBV27,TRBJ2-2,NA,TRBD1,CASSLSAMGQGAYTGELFF,TGTGCCAGCAGTTTATCCGCGATGGGACAGGGGGCCTACACCGGGGAGCTGTTTTTT
TRBV2,TRBJ1-1,NA,NA,CASRDSGAFF,TGTGCCAGCAGAGACAGCGGGGCTTTCTTT
TRBV2,TRBJ1-6,NA,NA,CASSPGTFNSPLHF,TGTGCCAGCAGTCCCGGGACATTCAATTCACCCCTCCACTTT
TRBV15,TRBJ1-2,NA,TRBD1,CATSTGQGAISYTF,TGTGCCACCAGCACCGGACAGGGGGCAATTAGCTACACCTTC
TRBV5-1,TRBJ2-3,NA,NA,CASSLVWSEDTQYF,TGCGCCAGCAGCTTGGTGTGGAGCGAGGATACGCAGTATTTT
TRBV28,TRBJ2-7,NA,TRBD1,CASSSPGQGKSYEQYF,TGTGCCAGCAGTTCCCCGGGACAGGGGAAGTCCTACGAGCAGTACTTC
TRBV4-1,TRBJ1-2,once,NA,CASSQDQAGLLEGYTF,TGCGCCAGCAGCCAAGATCAGGCAGGACTCCTTGAAGGCTACACCTTC
TRBV2,TRBJ2-3,few,NA,CASSDDRGVTDTQYF,TGTGCCAGCAGTGACGACCGCGGGGTGACAGATACGCAGTATTTT
TRBV10-2,TRBJ2-7,NA,TRBD2,CASSGNSGGASYEQYF,TGCGCCAGCAGTGGTAATAGCGGGGGGGCTTCCTACGAGCAGTACTTC
TRBV20-1,TRBJ1-2,NA,NA,CSASKGKLDGYTF,TGCAGTGCTAGTAAGGGGAAACTCGATGGCTACACCTTC
TRBV19,TRBJ1-5,NA,NA,CASSIYTGGDQPQHF,TGTGCCAGTAGTATTTATACAGGAGGGGATCAGCCCCAGCATTTT
TRBV3-1/TRBV3-2,TRBJ2-3,NA,NA,CASSQYGKQMHTQYF,TGTGCCAGCAGCCAATACGGGAAGCAAATGCATACGCAGTATTTT